The 14 T cell receptor beta chains below come from one sample, sequenced in a study of T cell responses to AZD1222 COVID-19 vaccine. This table comes from immunoSEQ multiplex PCR, and its TCRdb copy is limited to in-frame clones, with some not included. Counted here are 150,000 or so clones, roughly 92% occurring once; the ten biggest clones make up 2.6%. The sequences come from peripheral blood, collected on day 0 of AZD1222 vaccination. Every receptor here comes from an adult in good health.

This chain connects TRBV4-2 to TRBJ2-3; 8 bases map to TRBD1. This CDR3 contains 15 residues. V was pared by 1 base and J by 3 bases, with 3 bases of the junction left unmatched. The germline gives CDR1 LGHNA, CDR2 YNFKEQ. CDR3 amino acids: CASSQGDRGTDTQYF. The CDR3 DNA follows: TGTGCCAGCAGCCAAGGAGACAGGGGTACAGATACGCAGTATTTT.

This chain links TRBV19 with TRBJ2-7; D call uncertain. Germline lookup yields CDR1 LNHDA and CDR2 SQIVND (reference sequence). V gave up 5 bases and J gave up 2 bases, with 13 bases separating them. CDR3 length equals 14 residues. Here the CDR3 DNA reads TGTGCCAGTAGTCCTGACACCGGACCCTACGAGCAGTACTTC. This gives the protein CASSPDTGPYEQYF.

The chain carries TRBV11-2 and TRBJ1-5, with D perhaps TRBD1 (5 bases). V was clipped by 1 base and J by 2 bases, with 9 bases between them. Germline V CDR1 and CDR2: SGHAT, FQNNGV. The CDR3 runs 15 residues. The CDR3 sequence: CASSLAGLGNQPQHF. In DNA form, the CDR3 reads TGTGCCAGCAGCTTAGCAGGGTTGGGCAATCAGCCCCAGCATTTT.

The chain recombines TRBV6-5 with TRBJ2-4; possible D gene TRBD1, 6 bases. The CDR3 has 13 residues. Per the germline V gene, CDR1 is MNHEY and CDR2 is SVGAGI. Trimming cost V 2 bases and J 8 bases, with 10 bases left between them. CDR3 in amino acids: CASSYREGDIQYF. The CDR3 region has the DNA TGTGCCAGCAGTTACCGTGAGGGGGACATTCAGTACTTC.

This clone was seen a single time. The chain is built from TRBV10-2 and TRBJ2-7; TRBD2 matches at 11 bases. The CDR3 spans 17 residues. The germline V gene has CDR1 WSHSY and CDR2 SAAADI. V shed 0 bases, J shed 1 base, and the junction held 5 bases outside the gene matches. The CDR3 DNA sequence: TGCGCCAGCAGTGAGTCAAAACTAGCGGGAGTATCCTACGAGCAGTACTTC. Its protein is CASSESKLAGVSYEQYF.

The genes are TRBV19 and TRBJ1-5; tentatively, D is TRBD1 (6 bases). Looked up from germline, CDR1 is LNHDA and CDR2 is SQIVND (reference sequence). V was clipped by 6 bases and J by 3 bases, with 12 bases between them. CDR3 length: 14 amino acids. The CDR3 here is CASSPRDTNQPQHF. The CDR3 DNA follows: TGTGCCAGTAGCCCGCGGGACACCAATCAGCCCCAGCATTTT.

J is TRBJ2-6 and V is TRBV5-4; 10 bases agree with TRBD2. This CDR3 spans 18 amino acids. Germline V lookup: CDR1 SGHNT, CDR2 YYREEE (reference sequence). J was trimmed by 1 base and V by 0 bases; bases with no gene match: 4. CDR3 loop: CASSLGLAGPSGANVLTF. CDR3 bases: TGTGCCAGCAGCTTGGGACTAGCGGGTCCATCTGGGGCCAACGTCCTGACTTTC.

This clone was counted a single time. The chain links TRBV28 to TRBJ2-3, with D possibly being TRBD1 (6 bases). The CDR3 totals 19 residues. From germline, CDR1 is MDHEN and CDR2 SYDVKM. V lost 3 bases, J lost 2 bases, and 24 bases lay in between. The CDR3 sequence: CASSFDLSIGGQLTDTQYF. CDR3 sequence (DNA): TGTGCCAGCAGTTTCGATTTGAGTATTGGCGGACAGCTCACAGATACGCAGTATTTT.

This chain joins TRBV30 and TRBJ1-5; D may be TRBD1 (5 bases). Germline CDR1 GTSNPN, CDR2 SVGIG (reference sequence). V lost 3 bases to trimming and J lost 0 bases, with 12 bases between them. The CDR3 consists of 15 residues. Here the CDR3 DNA reads TGTGCCTGGAGCCCGGGACCTAATAGCAATCAGCCCCAGCATTTT. As protein: CAWSPGPNSNQPQHF. The full variable domain, with the rest looked up from reference TRBV30 and TRBJ1-5, is SQTIHQWPATLVQPVGSPLSLECTVEGTSNPNLYWYRQAAGRGLQLLFYSVGIGQISSEVPQNLSASRPQDRQFILSSKKLLLSDSGFYLCAWSPGPNSNQPQHFGDGTRLSIL.

The J gene is TRBJ1-1, the V gene TRBV2; D might be TRBD1 (5 bases). CDR1 is SNHLY, CDR2 FYNNEI, per germline. V was shortened by 6 bases and J by 0 bases, with 11 bases between the two germline ends. The CDR3 is made up of 14 amino acids. The CDR3 spells CASRLGEVNTEAFF. Here the CDR3 DNA reads TGTGCCAGCAGGCTGGGGGAGGTGAACACTGAAGCTTTCTTT.

J is TRBJ1-5 and V is TRBV19; D not resolved. Germline V gives CDR1 LNHDA, CDR2 SQIVND (reference sequence). V lost 3 bases to trimming and J lost 0 bases, with 9 bases between them. There are 15 residues in the CDR3. CDR3 residues: CASSMAAVSNQPQHF. The CDR3 region has the DNA TGTGCCAGTAGTATGGCCGCGGTTAGCAATCAGCCCCAGCATTTT.

To note about this clone: The junction does not match germline at one end; this may be a read error. DNA of the CDR3: TGTGCCAGCAGTTTAGCGGGAGGGCGGGATGAGCAGTTCTTC. Protein: CASSLAGGRDEQFF. V and J are TRBV7-9 and TRBJ2-1, with TRBD2 matching 11 bases. The CDR3 extends over 14 amino acids. Germline CDR1 SEHNR, CDR2 FQNEAQ (reference sequence).

The rearrangement joins TRBV11-2 to TRBJ2-5; TRBD1 aligns across 7 bases. This CDR3 has 16 residues. V was clipped by 5 bases and J by 7 bases; unmatched bases: 16. CDR1 is SGHAT and CDR2 is FQNNGV in the germline V gene. The CDR3, as DNA: TGTGCCAGCAGCGAGGGGGACAGAGTTTTCCAGGGGACCCAGTACTTC. It is translated as CASSEGDRVFQGTQYF.

This sequence joins TRBV11-1 and TRBJ1-2, with D possibly being TRBD1 (5 bases). Per the germline V gene, CDR1 is SGHAT and CDR2 is FQDESV (reference sequence). V was shortened by 5 bases and J by 4 bases, with 8 bases between the two germline ends. The CDR3 has 12 amino acids. CDR3 nucleotide sequence: TGTGCCAGCAGCGAGGGGCTCTATGGCTACACCTTC. Protein product: CASSEGLYGYTF.